This T cell receptor (beta chain) was recorded in a study of blood T cell repertoires in COVID-19. Study-level information: The analysed material was cDNA or gDNA that came from T cells, B-cell-depleted T cells, or PBMCs.

Data came from immunoSEQ multiplex PCR; TCRdb stores just in-frame clones and leaves some out. This sample yields about 98,000 clones, of which about 89% are seen a single time; about a tenth belongs to the top ten. Germline V gives CDR1 SGHRS, CDR2 YFSETQ. V lost 4 bases and J lost 3; bases outside the gene matches: 10. CDR3 size: 16 residues. Sequenced material: peripheral blood. This sequence was found in a man aged 50-60 years with acute or convalescent COVID-19. The V gene is TRBV5-1, the J gene TRBJ2-1; 7 nucleotides agree with TRBD1. CDR3: CASSTPPGTDYNEQFF. The CDR3 coding sequence is TGCGCCAGCAGCACCCCCCCCGGGACAGACTACAATGAGCAGTTCTTC. The variable domain in full, with the rest retrieved from reference TRBV5-1 and TRBJ2-1, is KAGVTQTPRYLIKTRGQQVTLSCSPISGHRSVSWYQQTPGQGLQFLFEYFSETQRNKGNFPGRFSGRQFSNSRSEMNVSTLELGDSALYLCASSTPPGTDYNEQFFGPGTRLTVL.